Shown below are 17 T cell receptor beta chains from a single sample sequenced in a study of long-term antiretroviral therapy in people with HIV. It was version v3.0 of the immunoSEQ assay that was run at survey level. Sequencing used immunoSEQ multiplex PCR; TCRdb keeps in-frame clones, though not all of them. Of some 21,000 clones listed, about 72% are singletons. The specimen was unsorted PBMCs, collected roughly 21 months before starting antiretroviral therapy. All receptors come from a woman aged 40 to 49 with HIV.

V and J are TRBV5-1 and TRBJ2-1; possibly TRBD2 for D (7 bases). CDR3 length: 13 residues. The ends were cut back, 7 bases at V and 10 bases at J, with 18 bases in the middle. The V gene's germline CDR1 is SGHRS and CDR2 YFSETQ. Here the CDR3 reads CASRIGGLGEQFF. The CDR3 bases are TGCGCCAGCCGGATCGGGGGGCTCGGGGAGCAGTTCTTC.

In its sample, this clone was seen once. This chain connects TRBV7-2 to TRBJ1-1, with 8 bases identical to TRBD1. Per germline, CDR1 SGHTA and CDR2 FQGNSA. This CDR3 comprises 14 residues. After removal of 4 bases from V and 5 bases from J, the junction contained 6 bases not matched to a gene. The CDR3 region is CASSSGGAGTEAFF. The CDR3 nucleotides read TGTGCCAGCAGCTCAGGGGGCGCGGGGACTGAAGCTTTCTTT.

This clone was observed once. The V call is TRBV7-9, the J call TRBJ2-6; D is possibly TRBD2 (6 bases). The V end lost 4 bases, the J end lost 0 bases, and 16 bases lay between the germline ends. Germline assignment: CDR1 SEHNR and CDR2 FQNEAQ (reference sequence). CDR3 length: 18 amino acids. The CDR3 is CASSSRTATSSGANVLTF. In DNA, the CDR3 is TGTGCCAGCAGCTCCCGGACGGCGACTAGCTCTGGGGCCAACGTCCTGACTTTC.

J is TRBJ1-5 and V is TRBV5-6, with a possible D match to TRBD1 (6 bases). V was pared by 2 bases and J by 3 bases, with 12 bases between. Germline CDR1 is SGHDT and CDR2 is YYEEEE. The CDR3 length is 15 residues. CDR3: CASSLRTAYNQPQHF. The CDR3 DNA reads TGTGCCAGCAGCTTAAGGACAGCTTACAATCAGCCCCAGCATTTT.

The chain recombines TRBV10-3 with TRBJ2-7; possible D gene TRBD2, 5 bases. V lost 0 bases, J lost 7 bases, and 13 bases lay in between. Germline values: CDR1 ENHRY, CDR2 SYGVKD. The CDR3 contains 14 residues. Here the CDR3 DNA reads TGTGCCATCAGTGAGTCACCCGGACTCGAGGAGCAGTACTTC. It yields the protein CAISESPGLEEQYF.

The gene calls are TRBV2 and TRBJ2-5; 7 nucleotides align to TRBD2. The CDR3 runs 15 residues. From germline, CDR1 is SNHLY and CDR2 FYNNEI. The trim removed 3 bases at V and 5 bases at J, leaving 9 bases unmatched. This CDR3 is CASSDVAGRGETQYF. In nucleotides, the CDR3 is TGTGCCAGCAGTGACGTGGCGGGGCGGGGGGAGACCCAGTACTTC.

The genes are TRBV6-1 and TRBJ1-2; 7 bases are a match to TRBD1. The CDR3 runs 14 residues. The germline V gene encodes CDR1 MNHNS and CDR2 SASEGT. After removal of 5 bases from V and 4 bases from J, the junction contained 7 bases not matched to a gene. In DNA form, the CDR3 reads TGTGCCAGCAGTACCGCCTGGGACAGCTATGGCTACACCTTC. It specifies CASSTAWDSYGYTF.

A note on this clone: Relative to the germline gene, one junction end is altered; a read error may explain this. The J gene is TRBJ2-5, the V gene TRBV7-7, with D tentatively TRBD1 (6 bases). Germline V gene data show CDR1 as SSHAT and CDR2 as FNYEAQ (reference sequence). The CDR3 sequence is 13 residues long. The CDR3 DNA sequence: TGTGCTAGCAGCACAGGGTGGCTAGAGACCCAGTACTTC. This encodes CASSTGWLETQYF.

This sequence joins TRBV6-5 and TRBJ2-5; TRBD1 is a possible D gene (7 bases). CDR3 length: 16 residues. The V end was cut by 3 bases, the J end by 1 base, with 15 bases between. Per germline, CDR1 MNHEY and CDR2 SVGAGI. The CDR3 sequence is CASSYMGGQFQETQYF. DNA for the CDR3: TGTGCCAGCAGTTATATGGGGGGACAGTTCCAAGAGACCCAGTACTTC.

The chain joins TRBV25-1 to TRBJ2-5; no definite D call. V was cut by 2 bases and J by 7 bases, with 14 bases left in between. Germline-derived CDR1 and CDR2 are MGHDK and SYGVNS. This CDR3 has 14 residues. The CDR3 sequence: CASSEPTRLATQYF. The CDR3 region has the DNA TGTGCCAGCAGTGAACCGACAAGATTGGCGACCCAGTACTTC.

The V call is TRBV5-4, the J call TRBJ2-1; D uncertain. The CDR3 runs to 15 residues. Germline V lookup: CDR1 SGHNT, CDR2 YYREEE (reference sequence). V lost 0 bases and J 0 bases, leaving 7 bases between the germline ends. The DNA for the CDR3 is TGTGCCAGCAGCTTGGTGGGAAGCTCCTACAATGAGCAGTTCTTC. Protein: CASSLVGSSYNEQFF.

The chain combines TRBV12-5 with TRBJ1-5, with D possibly matching TRBD1 (5 bases). The CDR3 runs 14 residues. CDR1 and CDR2 from the germline V gene are LGHNT and FRNRAP. Trimming stripped 6 bases from V and 4 bases from J, with 13 bases between. The CDR3 coding sequence is TGTGCTAGTGGCTCCGTCGGGGGAAATCAGCCCCAGCATTTT. This codes for CASGSVGGNQPQHF.

This clone was found a few times. This chain connects TRBV11-1 to TRBJ2-1; D call uncertain. Trimming stripped 0 bases from V and 3 bases from J, with 3 bases between. The CDR3 is 13 amino acids. CDR1 is SGHAT, CDR2 FQDESV, per germline (reference sequence). Here the CDR3 reads CASSLAVYNEQFF. CDR3 nucleotide sequence: TGTGCCAGCAGCTTAGCGGTCTACAATGAGCAGTTCTTC.

The V and J genes are TRBV19 and TRBJ2-1; D gene ambiguous. Germline-derived CDR1 and CDR2 are LNHDA and SQIVND (reference sequence). V lost 4 bases and J lost 6, with 10 bases in between. There are 13 residues in the CDR3. The CDR3 DNA reads as TGTGCCAGTAGTACCGGTGCTCTCAATGAGCAGTTCTTC. It is translated as CASSTGALNEQFF. The full variable domain, its missing parts supplied by reference TRBV19 and TRBJ2-1, is DGGITQSPKYLFRKEGQNVTLSCEQNLNHDAMYWYRQDPGQGLRLIYYSQIVNDFQKGDIAEGYSVSREKKESFPLTVTSAQKNPTAFYLCASSTGALNEQFFGPGTRLTVL.

CDR3 sequence: CSVEDPASGDFTQYF. The CDR3 coding sequence is TGCAGCGTTGAAGATCCGGCTAGCGGGGACTTTACGCAGTATTTT. The V gene is TRBV29-1, the J gene TRBJ2-3; 9 bases are a match to TRBD2. V was clipped by 0 bases and J by 8 bases; unmatched bases: 9. Germline CDR1 and CDR2: SQVTM and ANQGSEA. The length of the CDR3 is 15 residues.

This sequence joins TRBV19 and TRBJ1-2, with 9 bases fitting TRBD1. J lost 7 bases, V lost 3 bases, and 3 bases had no gene match. Germline V lookup: CDR1 LNHDA, CDR2 SQIVND (reference sequence). This CDR3 region has 13 residues. The CDR3 sequence: CASSIGQGFGYTF. In DNA form, the CDR3 reads TGTGCCAGTAGTATCGGACAGGGGTTTGGCTACACCTTC.

There are a few counts of this clone. The chain recombines TRBV4-1 with TRBJ2-1, with unresolved D. From germline, CDR1 is MGHRA and CDR2 YSYEKL. CDR3 length: 12 amino acids. V was cut by 1 base and J by 7 bases, with 5 bases left in between. The DNA of the CDR3 is TGCGCCAGCAGCCAAGCGATAAATGAGCAGTTCTTC. Its protein is CASSQAINEQFF.